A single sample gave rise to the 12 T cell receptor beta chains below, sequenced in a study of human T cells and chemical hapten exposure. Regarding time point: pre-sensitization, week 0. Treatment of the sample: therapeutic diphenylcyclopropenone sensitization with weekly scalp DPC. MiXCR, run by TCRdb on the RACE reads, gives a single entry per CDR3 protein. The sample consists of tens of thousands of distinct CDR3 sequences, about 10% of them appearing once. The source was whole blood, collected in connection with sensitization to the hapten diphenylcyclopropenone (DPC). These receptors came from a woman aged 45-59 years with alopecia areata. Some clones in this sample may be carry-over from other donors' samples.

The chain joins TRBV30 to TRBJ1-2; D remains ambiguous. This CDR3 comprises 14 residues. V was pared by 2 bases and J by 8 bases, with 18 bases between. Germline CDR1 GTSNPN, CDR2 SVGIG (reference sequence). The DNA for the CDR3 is TGTGCCTGGAGTCTGTCCGCGGGAAAGGACGGCTACACCTTC. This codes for CAWSLSAGKDGYTF.

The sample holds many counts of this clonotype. The CDR3 spells CASSYPTGVQGPDTEAFF. The CDR3 bases are TGTGCCAGCAGTTACCCTACCGGGGTACAGGGCCCCGACACTGAAGCTTTCTTT. The V call is TRBV6-6, the J call TRBJ1-1, with D tentatively TRBD1 (6 bases). This CDR3 has 18 amino acids. V was clipped by 2 bases and J by 3 bases, with 22 bases between them. CDR1 is MNHNY, CDR2 SVGAGI, per germline (reference sequence).

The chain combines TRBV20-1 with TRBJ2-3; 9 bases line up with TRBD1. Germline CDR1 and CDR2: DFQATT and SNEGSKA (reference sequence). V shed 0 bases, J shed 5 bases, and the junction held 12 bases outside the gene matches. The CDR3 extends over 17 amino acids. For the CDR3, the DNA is TGCAGTGCTAGAGATCGGATCCACAGGGGGCGCGGAGATACGCAGTATTTT. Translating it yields CSARDRIHRGRGDTQYF.

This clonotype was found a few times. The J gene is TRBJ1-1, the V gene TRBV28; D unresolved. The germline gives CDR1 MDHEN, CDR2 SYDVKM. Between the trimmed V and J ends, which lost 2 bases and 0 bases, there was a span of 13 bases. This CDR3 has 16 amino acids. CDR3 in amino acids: CASSLRAAFMNTEAFF. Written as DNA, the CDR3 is TGTGCCAGCAGTTTAAGGGCAGCCTTCATGAACACTGAAGCTTTCTTT.

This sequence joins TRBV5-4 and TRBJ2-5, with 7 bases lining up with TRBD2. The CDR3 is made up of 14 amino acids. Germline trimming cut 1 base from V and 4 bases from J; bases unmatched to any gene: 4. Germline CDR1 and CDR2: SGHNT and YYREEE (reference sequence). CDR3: CASSLNWGGETQYF. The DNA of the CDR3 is TGTGCCAGCAGCTTGAACTGGGGGGGAGAGACCCAGTACTTC.

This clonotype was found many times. CDR3 sequence reads: CSARSVQRTNTGELFF. The CDR3 DNA reads TGCAGTGCTAGGTCGGTACAGAGAACGAACACCGGGGAGCTGTTTTTT. The rearrangement joins TRBV20-1 to TRBJ2-2; no clear D. The germline V gene has CDR1 DFQATT and CDR2 SNEGSKA (reference sequence). The CDR3 runs to 16 residues. V was trimmed by 3 bases and J by 0 bases, leaving 14 bases between them.

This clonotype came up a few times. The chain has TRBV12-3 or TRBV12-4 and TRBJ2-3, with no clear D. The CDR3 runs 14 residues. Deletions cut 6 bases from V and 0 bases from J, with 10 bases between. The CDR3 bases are TGTGCCAGCAGACCAATGACTAGCACAGATACGCAGTATTTT. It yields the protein CASRPMTSTDTQYF.

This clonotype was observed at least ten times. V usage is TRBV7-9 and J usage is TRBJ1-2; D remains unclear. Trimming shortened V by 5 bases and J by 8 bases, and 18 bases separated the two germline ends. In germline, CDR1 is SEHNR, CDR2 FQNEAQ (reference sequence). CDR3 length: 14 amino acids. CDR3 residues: CASSPRSGVWGYTF. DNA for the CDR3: TGTGCCAGCAGCCCCCGCTCCGGGGTTTGGGGCTACACCTTC.

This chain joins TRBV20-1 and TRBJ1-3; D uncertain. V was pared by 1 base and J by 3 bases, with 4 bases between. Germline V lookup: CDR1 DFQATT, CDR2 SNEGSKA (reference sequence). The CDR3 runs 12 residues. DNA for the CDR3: TGCAGTGCTAGAGCGGTTGGAAACACCATATATTTT. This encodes CSARAVGNTIYF.

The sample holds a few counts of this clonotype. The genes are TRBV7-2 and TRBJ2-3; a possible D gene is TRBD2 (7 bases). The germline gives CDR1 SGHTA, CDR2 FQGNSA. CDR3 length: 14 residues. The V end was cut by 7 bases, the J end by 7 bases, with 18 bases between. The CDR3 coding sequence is TGTGCCAGCATGCCTGGGGGGGGCGCGTATACGCAGTATTTT. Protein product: CASMPGGGAYTQYF.

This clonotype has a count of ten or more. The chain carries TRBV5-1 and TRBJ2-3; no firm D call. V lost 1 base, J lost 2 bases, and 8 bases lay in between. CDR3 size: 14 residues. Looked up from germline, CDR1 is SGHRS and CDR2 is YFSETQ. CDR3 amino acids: CASSLSDTTDTQYF. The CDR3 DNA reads TGCGCCAGCAGCTTGTCCGACACCACAGATACGCAGTATTTT.

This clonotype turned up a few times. CDR3 coding DNA: TGTGCCAGCAGCCCTCTAGACAGGGGGCCTTACAATGAGCAGTTCTTC. Protein: CASSPLDRGPYNEQFF. The chain is built from TRBV7-9 and TRBJ2-1, with 10 bases matching TRBD1. CDR3 length: 16 amino acids. V was clipped by 5 bases and J by 4 bases; unmatched bases: 8. Germline values: CDR1 SEHNR, CDR2 FQNEAQ (reference sequence).